The following is a T cell receptor (beta chain) sequence with its context. Antigen specificity is unknown. The CDR3 runs to 14 residues. The germline V gene encodes CDR1 MGHDK and CDR2 SYGVNS. Trimming shortened V by 1 base and J by 6 bases, and 9 bases separated the two germline ends. PCR used 60 Vbeta primers and 13 Jbeta primers. Here immunoSEQ multiplex PCR was the method, and the copy in TCRdb shows in-frame clones only, minus some. The sample table sets out approximately 150,000 clones. This entry belongs to a study of cytomegalovirus exposure and HLA in healthy donors. Notes on the study in general: An analysis that came later showed most CMV-associated TCR beta chains appearing HLA-restricted.

The sequence was obtained from a woman under 30 in good health and CMV-seronegative. J is TRBJ2-2 and V is TRBV25-1; D may be TRBD1 (5 bases). What was sequenced was PBMCs. CDR3 amino acids: CASSEFQGAGELFF. The CDR3 DNA reads as TGTGCCAGCAGTGAATTTCAAGGGGCCGGGGAGCTGTTTTTT.